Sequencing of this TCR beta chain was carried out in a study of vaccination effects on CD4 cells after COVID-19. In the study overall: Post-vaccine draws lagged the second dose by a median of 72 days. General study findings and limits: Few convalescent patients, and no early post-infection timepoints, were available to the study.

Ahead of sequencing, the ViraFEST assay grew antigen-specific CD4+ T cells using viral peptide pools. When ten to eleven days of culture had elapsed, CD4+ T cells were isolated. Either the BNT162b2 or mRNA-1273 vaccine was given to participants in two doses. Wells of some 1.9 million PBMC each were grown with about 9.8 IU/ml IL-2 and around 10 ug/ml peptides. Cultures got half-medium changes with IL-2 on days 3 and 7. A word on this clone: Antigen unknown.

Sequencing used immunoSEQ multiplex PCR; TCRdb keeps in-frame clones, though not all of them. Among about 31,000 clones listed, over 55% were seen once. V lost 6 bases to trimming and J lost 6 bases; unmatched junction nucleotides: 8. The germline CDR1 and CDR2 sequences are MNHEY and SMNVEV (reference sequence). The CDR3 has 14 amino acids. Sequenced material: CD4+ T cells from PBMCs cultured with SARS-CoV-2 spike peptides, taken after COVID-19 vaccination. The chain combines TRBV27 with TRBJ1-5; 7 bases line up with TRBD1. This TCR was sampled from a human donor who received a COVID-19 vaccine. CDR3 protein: CASSPGQVAQPQHF. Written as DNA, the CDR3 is TGTGCCAGCAGCCCAGGACAGGTAGCTCAGCCCCAGCATTTT.